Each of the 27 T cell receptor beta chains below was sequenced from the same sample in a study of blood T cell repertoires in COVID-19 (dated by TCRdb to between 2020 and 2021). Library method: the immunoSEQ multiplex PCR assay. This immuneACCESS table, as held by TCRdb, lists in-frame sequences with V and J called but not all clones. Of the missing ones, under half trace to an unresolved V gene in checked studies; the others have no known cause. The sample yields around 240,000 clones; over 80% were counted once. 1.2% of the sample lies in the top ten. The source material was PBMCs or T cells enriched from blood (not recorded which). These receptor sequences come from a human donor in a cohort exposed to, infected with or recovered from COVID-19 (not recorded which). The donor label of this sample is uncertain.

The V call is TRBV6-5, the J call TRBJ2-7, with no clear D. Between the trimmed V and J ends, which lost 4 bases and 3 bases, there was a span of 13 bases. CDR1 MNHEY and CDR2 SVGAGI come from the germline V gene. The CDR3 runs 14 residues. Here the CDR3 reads CASSFRVSHYEQYF. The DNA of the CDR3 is TGTGCCAGCAGTTTCCGGGTCAGCCACTACGAGCAGTACTTC.

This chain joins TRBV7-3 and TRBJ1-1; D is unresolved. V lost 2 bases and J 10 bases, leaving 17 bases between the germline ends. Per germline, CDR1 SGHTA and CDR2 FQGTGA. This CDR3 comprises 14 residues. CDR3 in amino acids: CASSLQEDTPGAFF. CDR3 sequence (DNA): TGTGCCAGCAGCTTACAGGAAGACACTCCTGGAGCTTTCTTT. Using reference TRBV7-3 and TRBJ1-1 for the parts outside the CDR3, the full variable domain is GAGVSQTPSNKVTEKGKYVELRCDPISGHTALYWYRQSLGQGPEFLIYFQGTGAADDSGLPNDRFFAVRPEGSVSTLKIQRTERGDSAVYLCASSLQEDTPGAFFGQGTRLTVV.

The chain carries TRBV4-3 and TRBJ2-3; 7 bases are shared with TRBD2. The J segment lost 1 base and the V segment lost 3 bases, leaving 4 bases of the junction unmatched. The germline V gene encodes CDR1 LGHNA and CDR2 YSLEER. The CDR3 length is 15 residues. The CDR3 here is CASSQARGGTDTQYF. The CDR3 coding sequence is TGCGCCAGCAGCCAGGCTCGGGGGGGCACAGATACGCAGTATTTT.

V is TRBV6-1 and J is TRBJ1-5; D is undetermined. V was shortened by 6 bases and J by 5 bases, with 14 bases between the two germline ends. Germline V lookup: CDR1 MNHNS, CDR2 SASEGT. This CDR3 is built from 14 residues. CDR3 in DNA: TGTGCCAGCAGCCTCGAGCCGAGGTATCAGCCCCAGCATTTT. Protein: CASSLEPRYQPQHF.

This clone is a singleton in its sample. The DNA for the CDR3 is TGTGCCAGCAGCCGCTTACAGGGGGCGCGCCACGAGCAGTACTTC. This encodes CASSRLQGARHEQYF. The gene calls are TRBV14 and TRBJ2-7, with TRBD1 matching 9 bases. V was pared by 4 bases and J by 5 bases, with 9 bases of the junction left unmatched. There are 15 residues in the CDR3. CDR1 is SGHDN and CDR2 is FVKESK in the germline V gene.

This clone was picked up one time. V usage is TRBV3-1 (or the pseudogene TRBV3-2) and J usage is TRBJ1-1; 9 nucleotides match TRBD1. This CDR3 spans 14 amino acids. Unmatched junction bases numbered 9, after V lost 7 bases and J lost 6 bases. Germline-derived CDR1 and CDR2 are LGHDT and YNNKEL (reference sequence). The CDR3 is CASTLQGAPAEAFF. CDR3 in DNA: TGTGCCAGCACCTTACAGGGGGCCCCCGCTGAAGCTTTCTTT.

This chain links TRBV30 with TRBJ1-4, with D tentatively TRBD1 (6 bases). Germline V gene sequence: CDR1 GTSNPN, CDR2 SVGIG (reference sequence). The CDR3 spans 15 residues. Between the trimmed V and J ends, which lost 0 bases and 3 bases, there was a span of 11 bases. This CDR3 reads CAWSVRGGSNEKLFF. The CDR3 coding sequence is TGTGCCTGGAGTGTTCGGGGGGGCTCTAATGAAAAACTGTTTTTT.

Written as DNA, the CDR3 is TGTGCCAGCAGTTACTCGAGTAGCGGGGCCAATCAGCCCCAGCATTTT. Its translation is CASSYSSSGANQPQHF. The chain joins TRBV6-5 to TRBJ1-5; maybe TRBD1 (5 bases). V dropped 0 bases and J dropped 3 bases, with 12 bases sitting between them. Germline V gives CDR1 MNHEY, CDR2 SVGAGI. The CDR3 is 16 residues long.

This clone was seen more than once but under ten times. For the CDR3, the DNA is TGTGCCAGCAGCCATAATTACGAGCAGTACTTC. It codes for CASSHNYEQYF. V gene TRBV6-2 or TRBV6-3 combines with J gene TRBJ2-7; no clear D gene. There are 11 residues in the CDR3. V was cut by 6 bases and J by 4 bases, with 7 bases left in between. From germline, CDR1 is MNHEY and CDR2 SVGEGT.

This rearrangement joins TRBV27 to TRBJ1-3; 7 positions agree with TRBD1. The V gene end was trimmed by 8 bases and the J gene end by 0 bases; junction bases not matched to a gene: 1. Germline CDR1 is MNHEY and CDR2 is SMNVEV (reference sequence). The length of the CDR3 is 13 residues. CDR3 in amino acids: CASRDSSGNTIYF. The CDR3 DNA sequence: TGTGCCAGCCGGGACAGCTCTGGAAACACCATATATTTT.

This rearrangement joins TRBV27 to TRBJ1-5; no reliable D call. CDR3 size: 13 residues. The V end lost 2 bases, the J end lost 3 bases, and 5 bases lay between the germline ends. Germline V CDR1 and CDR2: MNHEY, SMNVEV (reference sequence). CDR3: CASSLTVNQPQHF. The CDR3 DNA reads TGTGCCAGCAGTTTAACAGTCAATCAGCCCCAGCATTTT.

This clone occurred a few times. CDR3 loop: CASSEGSRRGNSPLHF. The CDR3 nucleotides read TGTGCCAGCAGCGAGGGGTCCCGAAGGGGTAATTCACCCCTCCACTTT. V and J are TRBV9 and TRBJ1-6; D is perhaps TRBD1 (5 bases). The germline CDR1 and CDR2 sequences are SGDLS and YYNGEE. With 3 bases removed from V and 6 bases from J, the gap between germline ends came to 16 bases. The CDR3 spans 16 residues. Supplemented by reference TRBV9 and TRBJ1-6, the full variable domain reads DSGVTQTPKHLITATGQRVTLRCSPRSGDLSVYWYQQSLDQGLQFLIQYYNGEERAKGNILERFSAQQFPDLHSELNLSSLELGDSALYFCASSEGSRRGNSPLHFGNGTRLTVT.

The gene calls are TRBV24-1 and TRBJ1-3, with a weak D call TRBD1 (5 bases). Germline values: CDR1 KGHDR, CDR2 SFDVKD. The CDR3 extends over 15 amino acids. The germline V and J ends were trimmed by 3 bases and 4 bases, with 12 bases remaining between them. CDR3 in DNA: TGTGCCACCAGTGATCCAAGTTCAGGGGGAAACACCATATATTTT. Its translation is CATSDPSSGGNTIYF.

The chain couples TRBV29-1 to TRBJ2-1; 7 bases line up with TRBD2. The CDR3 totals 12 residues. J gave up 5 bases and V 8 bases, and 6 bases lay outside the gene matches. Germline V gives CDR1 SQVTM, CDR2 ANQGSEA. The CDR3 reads CSKSSGDNEQFF. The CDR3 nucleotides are TGCAGCAAATCTAGCGGTGACAATGAGCAGTTCTTC.

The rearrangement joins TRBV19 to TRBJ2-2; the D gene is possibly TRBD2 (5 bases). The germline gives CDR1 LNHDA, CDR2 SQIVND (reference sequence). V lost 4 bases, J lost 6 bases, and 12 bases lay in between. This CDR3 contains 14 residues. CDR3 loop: CASSTPGWAGELFF. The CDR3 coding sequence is TGTGCCAGTAGTACCCCGGGGTGGGCCGGGGAGCTGTTTTTT.

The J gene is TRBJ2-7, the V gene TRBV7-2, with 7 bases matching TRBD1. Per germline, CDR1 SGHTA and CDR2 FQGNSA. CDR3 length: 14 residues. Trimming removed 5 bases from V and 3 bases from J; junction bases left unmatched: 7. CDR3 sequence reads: CASSSKTGRYEQYF. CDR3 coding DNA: TGTGCCAGCAGCAGCAAGACAGGGCGCTACGAGCAGTACTTC.

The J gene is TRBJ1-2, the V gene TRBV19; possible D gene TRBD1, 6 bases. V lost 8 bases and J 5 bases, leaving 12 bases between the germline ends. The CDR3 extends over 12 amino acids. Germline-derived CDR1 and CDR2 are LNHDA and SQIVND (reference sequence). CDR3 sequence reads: CASARTAYGYTF. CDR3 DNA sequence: TGTGCCAGTGCCAGGACAGCATATGGCTACACCTTC.

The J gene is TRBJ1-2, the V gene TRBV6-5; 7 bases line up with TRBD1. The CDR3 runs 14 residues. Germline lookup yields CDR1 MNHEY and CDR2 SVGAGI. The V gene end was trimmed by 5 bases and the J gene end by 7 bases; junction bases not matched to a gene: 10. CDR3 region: CASSIDRARRGYTF. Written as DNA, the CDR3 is TGTGCCAGCAGTATTGACAGGGCAAGACGTGGCTACACCTTC.

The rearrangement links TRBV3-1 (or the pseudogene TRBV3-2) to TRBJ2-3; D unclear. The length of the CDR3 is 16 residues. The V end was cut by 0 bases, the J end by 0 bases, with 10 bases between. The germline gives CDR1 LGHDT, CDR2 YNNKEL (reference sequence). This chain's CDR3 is CASSQEGSLSTDTQYF. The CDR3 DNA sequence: TGTGCCAGCAGCCAAGAAGGTAGCCTAAGCACAGATACGCAGTATTTT.

The DNA of the CDR3 is TGTGCCAGCAGCCTCGTTGGACAGGGGAGTGGCTACACCTTC. Translated: CASSLVGQGSGYTF. V usage is TRBV6-2 or TRBV6-3 and J usage is TRBJ1-2, with 9 nucleotides matching TRBD1. The CDR3 consists of 14 residues. Germline CDR1 is MNHEY and CDR2 is SVGEGT. Trimming took 6 bases from V and 7 from J; bases not matched to a gene: 9.

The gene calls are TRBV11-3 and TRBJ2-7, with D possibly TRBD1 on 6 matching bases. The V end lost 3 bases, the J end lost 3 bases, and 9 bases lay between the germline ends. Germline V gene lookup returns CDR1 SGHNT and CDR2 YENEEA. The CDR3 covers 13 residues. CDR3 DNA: TGTGCCAGCAGCTTTTCGGACAGCTACGAGCAGTACTTC. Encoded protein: CASSFSDSYEQYF.

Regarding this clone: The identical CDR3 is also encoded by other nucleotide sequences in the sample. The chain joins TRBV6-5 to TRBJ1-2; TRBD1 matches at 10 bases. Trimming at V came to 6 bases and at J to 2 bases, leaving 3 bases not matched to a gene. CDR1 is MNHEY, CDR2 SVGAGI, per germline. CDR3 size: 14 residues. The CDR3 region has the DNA TGTGCCAGCAGCCGGGACAGGGGCAACTATGGCTACACCTTC. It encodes CASSRDRGNYGYTF.

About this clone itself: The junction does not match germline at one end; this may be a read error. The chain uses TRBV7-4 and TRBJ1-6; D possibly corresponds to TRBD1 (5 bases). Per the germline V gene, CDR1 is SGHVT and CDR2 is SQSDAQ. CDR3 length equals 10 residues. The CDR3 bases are TGTGCCAGCAGCTCCCGGGACTGCCGATTT. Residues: CASSSRDCRF.

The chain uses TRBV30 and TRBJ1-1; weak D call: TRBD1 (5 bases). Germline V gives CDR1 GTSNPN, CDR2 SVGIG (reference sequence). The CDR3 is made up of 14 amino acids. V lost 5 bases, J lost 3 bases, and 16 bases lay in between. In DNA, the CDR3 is TGTGCCTGGGATCGGGGGGGGAAGTACACTGAAGCTTTCTTT. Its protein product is CAWDRGGKYTEAFF.

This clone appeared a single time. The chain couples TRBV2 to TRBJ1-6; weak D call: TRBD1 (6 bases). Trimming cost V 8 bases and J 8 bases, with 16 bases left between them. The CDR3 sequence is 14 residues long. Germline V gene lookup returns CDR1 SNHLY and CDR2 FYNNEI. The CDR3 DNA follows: TGTGCCAGCGAAACAGGGAACGTGTATTCACCCCTCCACTTT. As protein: CASETGNVYSPLHF.

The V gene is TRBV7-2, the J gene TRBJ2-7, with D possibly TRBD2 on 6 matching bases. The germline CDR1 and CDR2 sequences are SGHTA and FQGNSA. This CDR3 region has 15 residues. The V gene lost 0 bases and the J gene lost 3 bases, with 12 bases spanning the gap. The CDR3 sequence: CASSLAAGNYYEQYF. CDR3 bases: TGTGCCAGCAGCTTAGCGGCGGGAAACTACTACGAGCAGTACTTC.

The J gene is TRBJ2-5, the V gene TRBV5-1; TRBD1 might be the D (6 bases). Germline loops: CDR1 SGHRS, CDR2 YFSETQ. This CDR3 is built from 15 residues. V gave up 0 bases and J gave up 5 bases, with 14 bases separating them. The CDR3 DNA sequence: TGCGCCAGCAGCTTGGCCGTGGGGACAAAGGAGACCCAGTACTTC. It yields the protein CASSLAVGTKETQYF.